This T cell receptor beta chain was sequenced in a study of blood T cell repertoires in COVID-19. The wider study: The origin of the acute and convalescent COVID-19 samples was the United States, Italy and Spain.

Original data processing: Amplification from reference gene primers served as the basis for estimated nucleated cell counts. Data came from immunoSEQ multiplex PCR; TCRdb stores just in-frame clones and leaves some out. V and J calls and clone size are given by that table; D and trimming were obtained from the DNA. Of approximately 200,000 clones in the sample, 87% were seen once. The germline V gene has CDR1 GTSNPN and CDR2 SVGIG (reference sequence). The CDR3 is 13 residues long. V was clipped by 0 bases and J by 4 bases, with 4 bases between them. The source material was PBMCs or T cells enriched from blood (not recorded which). V is TRBV30 and J is TRBJ2-6; D not resolved. The clonotype was recovered from a woman under 40 who had recovered from COVID-19. The CDR3 here is CAWSVAGANVLTF. The CDR3 DNA follows: TGTGCCTGGAGTGTAGCCGGGGCCAACGTCCTGACTTTC.